Listed below are T cell receptor beta chains from one sample, sequenced in a study of blood T cell repertoires in COVID-19. Measured with immunoSEQ multiplex PCR; TCRdb has only the in-frame clones, and not every one. The repertoire consists of 250,000 to 350,000 clones, with 85% to 90% occurring once and the leading ten covering approximately 4.3%. Sequencing was done on a sample of PBMCs or T cells enriched from blood (not recorded which). The receptors derive from a woman under 30 with acute COVID-19. The CDR3 runs from the conserved cysteine through the conserved F or W. Fields, in order: CDR3 protein, J gene, D gene, V gene. A D gene is named only where the DNA matches it firmly.

CDR3 protein: CASTPPGAENYGYTF; J gene: TRBJ1-2; D gene: .; V gene: TRBV19
CDR3 protein: CASSLEGLLARGYTF; J gene: TRBJ1-2; D gene: .; V gene: TRBV7-9
CDR3 protein: CASSSSSGRNTIYF; J gene: TRBJ1-3; D gene: .; V gene: TRBV19
CDR3 protein: CASSFRSVVDTEAFF; J gene: TRBJ1-1; D gene: .; V gene: TRBV28
CDR3 protein: CASSQARDRPRGYTF; J gene: TRBJ1-2; D gene: TRBD1; V gene: TRBV4-2
CDR3 protein: CASSRQGALLGTDTQYF; J gene: TRBJ2-3; D gene: TRBD1; V gene: TRBV5-1
CDR3 protein: CASSESTGKGTEAFF; J gene: TRBJ1-1; D gene: .; V gene: TRBV10-1
CDR3 protein: CATSDYRGTEAFF; J gene: TRBJ1-1; D gene: TRBD1; V gene: TRBV24-1
CDR3 protein: CASSYRMTSGQETQYF; J gene: TRBJ2-5; D gene: TRBD2; V gene: TRBV6-6
CDR3 protein: CASSLAFDSTDTQYF; J gene: TRBJ2-3; D gene: .; V gene: TRBV11-3
CDR3 protein: CASERRLAGNNEQFF; J gene: TRBJ2-1; D gene: TRBD2; V gene: TRBV3-1/TRBV3-2
CDR3 protein: CASSTPGKGFYGYTF; J gene: TRBJ1-2; D gene: .; V gene: TRBV19
CDR3 protein: CASSDVLRDTQYF; J gene: TRBJ2-3; D gene: .; V gene: TRBV10-1
CDR3 protein: CASSQNSGTGSSQPQHF; J gene: TRBJ1-5; D gene: TRBD1; V gene: TRBV3-1/TRBV3-2
CDR3 protein: CASSTSWGGQPQHF; J gene: TRBJ1-5; D gene: .; V gene: TRBV6-5
CDR3 protein: CAWMTGYTGELFF; J gene: TRBJ2-2; D gene: TRBD1; V gene: TRBV30
CDR3 protein: CASSLLGRGYEQYF; J gene: TRBJ2-7; D gene: .; V gene: TRBV6-2/TRBV6-3
CDR3 protein: CASSPTGSRANYGYTF; J gene: TRBJ1-2; D gene: TRBD1; V gene: TRBV7-9
CDR3 protein: CASSTGQFNSPLHF; J gene: TRBJ1-6; D gene: .; V gene: TRBV27
CDR3 protein: CASSLHPGPYGYTF; J gene: TRBJ1-2; D gene: .; V gene: TRBV7-3
CDR3 protein: CATSGAAGYEQYF; J gene: TRBJ2-7; D gene: .; V gene: TRBV2
CDR3 protein: CASQDSESSYEQYF; J gene: TRBJ2-7; D gene: .; V gene: TRBV25-1
CDR3 protein: CAWSVRVNTEAFF; J gene: TRBJ1-1; D gene: .; V gene: TRBV30
CDR3 protein: CASSLEGTGAGNTIYF; J gene: TRBJ1-3; D gene: TRBD1; V gene: TRBV27
CDR3 protein: CAWSAQGPYNSPLHF; J gene: TRBJ1-6; D gene: .; V gene: TRBV30
CDR3 protein: CASSQVEGRGPPEAFF; J gene: TRBJ1-1; D gene: TRBD1; V gene: TRBV14
CDR3 protein: CASSGITGPHEYGYTF; J gene: TRBJ1-2; D gene: .; V gene: TRBV19
CDR3 protein: CASSPPTGEHEQYF; J gene: TRBJ2-7; D gene: .; V gene: TRBV18
CDR3 protein: CASSVEQGLNEKLFF; J gene: TRBJ1-4; D gene: TRBD1; V gene: TRBV9
CDR3 protein: CATSDFWGGPGEQYF; J gene: TRBJ2-7; D gene: TRBD2; V gene: TRBV24-1
CDR3 protein: CASSPTTGEDGYTF; J gene: TRBJ1-2; D gene: TRBD1; V gene: TRBV5-5